The rows below give T cell receptor beta chains drawn from one sample of a study of blood T cells in healthy people across ages. TCRdb itself ran the 5' RACE reads through MiXCR, one entry per CDR3 protein. This sample has some 730,000 distinct CDR3 sequences, with roughly 20% found just once. Material for sequencing was blood. Receptors were obtained from an older man in good health. Each CDR3 is given with its conserved first and last residue. Fields, in order: CDR3 DNA, CDR3 protein, clone size, D gene, J gene, V gene. A D gene is named only where the DNA matches it firmly. Expanded clones get a size class; other rows say once, few or many, or leave the size out.

CDR3 DNA: TGTGCCAGCAGCGTAGCCCCCGGGACTAACACAGATACGCAGTATTTT; CDR3 protein: CASSVAPGTNTDTQYF; clone size: .; D gene: TRBD2; J gene: TRBJ2-3; V gene: TRBV9
CDR3 DNA: TGTGCCAGCAGCCAAGATCACAGGAGCCAAGAGACCCAGTACTTC; CDR3 protein: CASSQDHRSQETQYF; clone size: few; D gene: .; J gene: TRBJ2-5; V gene: TRBV3-1
CDR3 DNA: TGCGCCAGCAGCTTTTTACCAGGTTCCTACAATGAGCAGTTCTTC; CDR3 protein: CASSFLPGSYNEQFF; clone size: .; D gene: .; J gene: TRBJ2-1; V gene: TRBV5-1
CDR3 DNA: TGTGCCAGCAGCCGGAGTGACGCCTACAATGAGCAGTTCTTC; CDR3 protein: CASSRSDAYNEQFF; clone size: .; D gene: .; J gene: TRBJ2-1; V gene: TRBV5-5
CDR3 DNA: TGTGCCAGCAGTGCTTCGGGACAGACGCACTTC; CDR3 protein: CASSASGQTHF; clone size: .; D gene: TRBD1; J gene: TRBJ2-5; V gene: TRBV12-3/TRBV12-4
CDR3 DNA: TGTGCCAGCAGTTCGGGGGGGGATACCATTCAGTACTTC; CDR3 protein: CASSSGGDTIQYF; clone size: few; D gene: TRBD2; J gene: TRBJ2-4; V gene: TRBV6-6
CDR3 DNA: TGTGCCAGCATCGGCCGGACTAGCGGGGCTCCCTCCTACGAGCGGTACTTC; CDR3 protein: CASIGRTSGAPSYERYF; clone size: .; D gene: TRBD2; J gene: TRBJ2-7; V gene: TRBV12-3/TRBV12-4
CDR3 DNA: TGTGCCAGCAGCTTTAACGGGGCCGGTCAGCCCCAGCATTTT; CDR3 protein: CASSFNGAGQPQHF; clone size: many; D gene: .; J gene: TRBJ1-5; V gene: TRBV5-6
CDR3 DNA: TGTGCCAGCTCACCACAGGGCTCCTACAATGAGCAGTTCTTC; CDR3 protein: CASSPQGSYNEQFF; clone size: few; D gene: .; J gene: TRBJ2-1; V gene: TRBV18
CDR3 DNA: TGTGCCAGCGGAGTCAGGAGTAATGAAAAACTGTTTTTT; CDR3 protein: CASGVRSNEKLFF; clone size: many; D gene: .; J gene: TRBJ1-4; V gene: TRBV12-3/TRBV12-4
CDR3 DNA: TGCAGTGCCCAGGGAATTGGATTCTATGGCTACACCTTC; CDR3 protein: CSAQGIGFYGYTF; clone size: many; D gene: .; J gene: TRBJ1-2; V gene: TRBV20-1
CDR3 DNA: TGTGCCAGCGGCAGGGTCCGGACCGGGGAGCTGTTTTTT; CDR3 protein: CASGRVRTGELFF; clone size: .; D gene: .; J gene: TRBJ2-2; V gene: TRBV6-5
CDR3 DNA: TGCAGTGCTGGACAGGGGGACACTGAAGCTTTCTTT; CDR3 protein: CSAGQGDTEAFF; clone size: .; D gene: TRBD1; J gene: TRBJ1-1; V gene: TRBV20-1
CDR3 DNA: TGTGCCAGCGGAACACAGGGGTTTGGGTACACTGAAGCTTTCTTT; CDR3 protein: CASGTQGFGYTEAFF; clone size: .; D gene: TRBD1; J gene: TRBJ1-1; V gene: TRBV25-1
CDR3 DNA: TGCAGCGTTGAGGGCGGGCCTAGCACAGATACGCAGTATTTT; CDR3 protein: CSVEGGPSTDTQYF; clone size: few; D gene: .; J gene: TRBJ2-3; V gene: TRBV29-1
CDR3 DNA: TGTGCCAGCAGCCATTACAGGGATTCGAATCAGCCCCAGCATTTT; CDR3 protein: CASSHYRDSNQPQHF; clone size: .; D gene: .; J gene: TRBJ1-5; V gene: TRBV27
CDR3 DNA: TGTGCCAGCAGCGCTTCGAAGACAGATACGCAGTATTTT; CDR3 protein: CASSASKTDTQYF; clone size: many; D gene: .; J gene: TRBJ2-3; V gene: TRBV7-2
CDR3 DNA: TGCGCCAGCAGCGTCCCGGACGGCAATTCACCCCTCCACTTT; CDR3 protein: CASSVPDGNSPLHF; clone size: .; D gene: .; J gene: TRBJ1-6; V gene: TRBV5-1
CDR3 DNA: TGTGCCAGCAGTTACTCGAACTTGAGGTTCCAAGAGACCCAGTACTTC; CDR3 protein: CASSYSNLRFQETQYF; clone size: .; D gene: .; J gene: TRBJ2-5; V gene: TRBV6-6
CDR3 DNA: TGTGCCAGCAGTAAGGGACAGGGATCAACTGAAGCTTTCTTT; CDR3 protein: CASSKGQGSTEAFF; clone size: .; D gene: TRBD1; J gene: TRBJ1-1; V gene: TRBV3-1
CDR3 DNA: TGTGCCAGCAGTTTTGATCGGGACAGGGTCGAAAAACTGTTTTTT; CDR3 protein: CASSFDRDRVEKLFF; clone size: few; D gene: TRBD1; J gene: TRBJ1-4; V gene: TRBV12-3/TRBV12-4
CDR3 DNA: TGTGCCAGCAGTAATACTAGGGTAAGGAACGAGCAGTACTTC; CDR3 protein: CASSNTRVRNEQYF; clone size: few; D gene: .; J gene: TRBJ2-7; V gene: TRBV28
CDR3 DNA: TGTGCCAGCAGCTTAGGAGCGGGGGGTGAAAACATTCAGTACTTC; CDR3 protein: CASSLGAGGENIQYF; clone size: many; D gene: TRBD2; J gene: TRBJ2-4; V gene: TRBV7-9
CDR3 DNA: TGCAGTGCTAGTGGGTCTGAGCAGTACTTC; CDR3 protein: CSASGSEQYF; clone size: .; D gene: .; J gene: TRBJ2-5; V gene: TRBV20-1
CDR3 DNA: TGTGCCAGCAAAAGTAGCGGGGGGGGCTCCTACAATGAGCAGTTCTTC; CDR3 protein: CASKSSGGGSYNEQFF; clone size: few; D gene: TRBD2; J gene: TRBJ2-1; V gene: TRBV2
CDR3 DNA: TGCAGTGCTAAAGGACTAGCGGGGGGCCGATTCGCTTACGAGCAGTACTTC; CDR3 protein: CSAKGLAGGRFAYEQYF; clone size: many; D gene: TRBD2; J gene: TRBJ2-7; V gene: TRBV20-1
CDR3 DNA: TGTGCCAGCAGCCAAGATGGGGGGAACTACAATGAGCAGTTCTTC; CDR3 protein: CASSQDGGNYNEQFF; clone size: .; D gene: .; J gene: TRBJ2-1; V gene: TRBV3-1
CDR3 DNA: TGCGCCAGCAGTACTGCGAAGGGACTGGACTATGGCTACACCTTC; CDR3 protein: CASSTAKGLDYGYTF; clone size: many; D gene: .; J gene: TRBJ1-2; V gene: TRBV5-1
CDR3 DNA: TGTGCCAGCAGCGTTGGGGGGATAGGAACTGAAGCTTTCTTT; CDR3 protein: CASSVGGIGTEAFF; clone size: .; D gene: .; J gene: TRBJ1-1; V gene: TRBV9
CDR3 DNA: TGCGCCAGCAGCCGGTGGGACACCTACACTGAAGCTTTCTTT; CDR3 protein: CASSRWDTYTEAFF; clone size: .; D gene: .; J gene: TRBJ1-1; V gene: TRBV5-5
CDR3 DNA: TGTGCCAGCAGCGAAACGACTAGCGGGAGTAGGTTCTTC; CDR3 protein: CASSETTSGSRFF; clone size: .; D gene: TRBD2; J gene: TRBJ2-1; V gene: TRBV7-9
CDR3 DNA: TGCGCCAGCAGCTTGATGGCGGGGGAAGATACGCAGTATTTT; CDR3 protein: CASSLMAGEDTQYF; clone size: .; D gene: TRBD2; J gene: TRBJ2-3; V gene: TRBV5-1
CDR3 DNA: TGTGCCAGCAGCTCACAGGGGAACTATGGCTACACCTTC; CDR3 protein: CASSSQGNYGYTF; clone size: many; D gene: TRBD1; J gene: TRBJ1-2; V gene: TRBV7-9
CDR3 DNA: TGCGCCAGCAGCTTCACGGGCAGTTCTACCTACGAGCAGTACTTC; CDR3 protein: CASSFTGSSTYEQYF; clone size: few; D gene: .; J gene: TRBJ2-7; V gene: TRBV5-1
CDR3 DNA: TGTGCCAGCAGTAGTAGATCGGGCTACACAGATACGCAGTATTTT; CDR3 protein: CASSSRSGYTDTQYF; clone size: few; D gene: .; J gene: TRBJ2-3; V gene: TRBV7-8
CDR3 DNA: TGTGCCAGCAGTTTCCTACAGGGGGCGTACGAGCAGTACTTC; CDR3 protein: CASSFLQGAYEQYF; clone size: few; D gene: TRBD1; J gene: TRBJ2-7; V gene: TRBV12-3/TRBV12-4
CDR3 DNA: TGTGCCATCGGGGGACTAGCGGGGGCCTACGAGCAGTACTTC; CDR3 protein: CAIGGLAGAYEQYF; clone size: few; D gene: TRBD2; J gene: TRBJ2-7; V gene: TRBV10-3
CDR3 DNA: TGCAGTGCTGAGGGACAGGGGGACGCAGATACGCAGTATTTT; CDR3 protein: CSAEGQGDADTQYF; clone size: few; D gene: TRBD1; J gene: TRBJ2-3; V gene: TRBV20-1
CDR3 DNA: TGTGCCACCAGTGACCCCGTGGCGGGGGCGGGTGGCTACACCTTC; CDR3 protein: CATSDPVAGAGGYTF; clone size: .; D gene: .; J gene: TRBJ1-2; V gene: TRBV24-1
CDR3 DNA: TGTGCCAGCAGCCGTGATGTCTATGGCTACACCTTC; CDR3 protein: CASSRDVYGYTF; clone size: many; D gene: .; J gene: TRBJ1-2; V gene: TRBV12-3/TRBV12-4
CDR3 DNA: TGTGCCAGCACGGGTCAGACAAACACTGAAGCTTTCTTT; CDR3 protein: CASTGQTNTEAFF; clone size: .; D gene: .; J gene: TRBJ1-1; V gene: TRBV2
CDR3 DNA: TGTGCCATCAGCGGGGACAGGGACCCCAATCAGCCCCAGCATTTT; CDR3 protein: CAISGDRDPNQPQHF; clone size: .; D gene: TRBD1; J gene: TRBJ1-5; V gene: TRBV10-3
CDR3 DNA: TGTGCCAGCAGAGCAGGGGGCCCTGGAAACACCATATATTTT; CDR3 protein: CASRAGGPGNTIYF; clone size: few; D gene: TRBD1; J gene: TRBJ1-3; V gene: TRBV12-3/TRBV12-4
CDR3 DNA: TGTGCCAGCAGCTTAGTAGGGGCAACTAATGAAAAACTGTTTTTT; CDR3 protein: CASSLVGATNEKLFF; clone size: many; D gene: .; J gene: TRBJ1-4; V gene: TRBV7-2
CDR3 DNA: TGTGCCACCAGTGAGGTTGGGACAGGGACAGATACGCAGTATTTT; CDR3 protein: CATSEVGTGTDTQYF; clone size: .; D gene: TRBD1; J gene: TRBJ2-3; V gene: TRBV24-1
CDR3 DNA: TGTGCCAGCAGACGAGGGTTGTGGGACACTGAAGCTTTCTTT; CDR3 protein: CASRRGLWDTEAFF; clone size: few; D gene: .; J gene: TRBJ1-1; V gene: TRBV12-3/TRBV12-4
CDR3 DNA: TGCAGTGCTAGGTATCCAAATAATTCACCCCTCCACTTT; CDR3 protein: CSARYPNNSPLHF; clone size: .; D gene: .; J gene: TRBJ1-6; V gene: TRBV20-1
CDR3 DNA: .; CDR3 protein: CASSFRFGGDGYTF; clone size: few; D gene: .; J gene: TRBJ1-2; V gene: TRBV12-3/TRBV12-4
CDR3 DNA: TGTGCCAGCTCCGGGAGCCCTAGCACAGATACGCAGTATTTT; CDR3 protein: CASSGSPSTDTQYF; clone size: .; D gene: .; J gene: TRBJ2-3; V gene: TRBV18
CDR3 DNA: TGTGCCAGCAGCTTGCCCAGCTCGAACACTGAAGCTTTCTTT; CDR3 protein: CASSLPSSNTEAFF; clone size: .; D gene: .; J gene: TRBJ1-1; V gene: TRBV7-9
CDR3 DNA: TGTGCCATCAGTGAGTCCCTGGGGACCTACGAGCAGTACTTC; CDR3 protein: CAISESLGTYEQYF; clone size: few; D gene: .; J gene: TRBJ2-7; V gene: TRBV10-3
CDR3 DNA: TGTGCCAGCTCACCATCCGGGGTAGAGGGCTACACCTTC; CDR3 protein: CASSPSGVEGYTF; clone size: .; D gene: .; J gene: TRBJ1-2; V gene: TRBV18
CDR3 DNA: TGTGCCAGCAGCGAACAGGGGGCCACCTATGGCTACACCTTC; CDR3 protein: CASSEQGATYGYTF; clone size: few; D gene: TRBD1; J gene: TRBJ1-2; V gene: TRBV7-6
CDR3 DNA: TGTGCCAGCAGTTACGGGCTACCCACAGATACGCAGTATTTT; CDR3 protein: CASSYGLPTDTQYF; clone size: .; D gene: .; J gene: TRBJ2-3; V gene: TRBV6-5
CDR3 DNA: TGCGCCAGCAGCTGGGGGGAGTCGCTGGTCTACGAGCAGTACTTC; CDR3 protein: CASSWGESLVYEQYF; clone size: .; D gene: .; J gene: TRBJ2-7; V gene: TRBV5-1
CDR3 DNA: TGTGCCAGCAGCTCTCCTCTATGGGCAGATACGCAGTATTTT; CDR3 protein: CASSSPLWADTQYF; clone size: .; D gene: .; J gene: TRBJ2-3; V gene: TRBV7-2
CDR3 DNA: TGTGCCAGCAGCGTAGAGGAGGGAGCCTACGAGCAGTACTTC; CDR3 protein: CASSVEEGAYEQYF; clone size: few; D gene: .; J gene: TRBJ2-7; V gene: TRBV9
CDR3 DNA: TGCAGTGCCCCCCGGCGGGGCGGGGGAGGGAACTTCCAAATAGCCAAAAACATTCAGTACTTC; CDR3 protein: CSAPRRGGGGNFQIAKNIQYF; clone size: many; D gene: TRBD2; J gene: TRBJ2-4; V gene: TRBV20-1
CDR3 DNA: TGCAGTGCTAGCTCTAGCGGCTCCTACAATGAGCAGTTCTTC; CDR3 protein: CSASSSGSYNEQFF; clone size: few; D gene: TRBD2; J gene: TRBJ2-1; V gene: TRBV20-1
CDR3 DNA: TGCAGCGTTGATGCGGGGTATGGCTACACCTTC; CDR3 protein: CSVDAGYGYTF; clone size: .; D gene: .; J gene: TRBJ1-2; V gene: TRBV29-1